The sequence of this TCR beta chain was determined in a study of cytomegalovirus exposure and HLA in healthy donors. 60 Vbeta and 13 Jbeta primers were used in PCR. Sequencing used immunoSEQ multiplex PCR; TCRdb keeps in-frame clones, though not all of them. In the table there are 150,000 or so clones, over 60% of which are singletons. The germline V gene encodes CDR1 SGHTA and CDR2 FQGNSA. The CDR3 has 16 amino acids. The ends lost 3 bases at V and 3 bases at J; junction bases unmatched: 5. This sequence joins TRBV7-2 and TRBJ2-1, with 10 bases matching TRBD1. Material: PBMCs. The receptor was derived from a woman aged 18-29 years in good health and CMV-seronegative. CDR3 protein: CASSFRGTGDYNEQFF. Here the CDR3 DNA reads TGTGCCAGCAGCTTCCGGGGGACAGGGGACTACAATGAGCAGTTCTTC.